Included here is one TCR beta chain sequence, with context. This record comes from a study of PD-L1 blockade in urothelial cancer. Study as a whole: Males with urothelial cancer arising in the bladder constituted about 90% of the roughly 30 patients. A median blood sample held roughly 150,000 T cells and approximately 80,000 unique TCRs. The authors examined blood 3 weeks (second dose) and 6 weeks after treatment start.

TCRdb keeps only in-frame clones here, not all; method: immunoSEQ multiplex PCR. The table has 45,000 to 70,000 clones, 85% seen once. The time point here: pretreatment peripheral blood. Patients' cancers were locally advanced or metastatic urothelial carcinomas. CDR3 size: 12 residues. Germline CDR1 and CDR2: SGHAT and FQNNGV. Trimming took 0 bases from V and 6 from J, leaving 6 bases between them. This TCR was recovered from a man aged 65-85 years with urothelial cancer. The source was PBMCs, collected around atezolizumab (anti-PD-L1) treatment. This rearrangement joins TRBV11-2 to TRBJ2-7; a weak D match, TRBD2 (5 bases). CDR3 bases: TGTGCCAGCAGCTTAGAGGACTCCGAGCAGTACTTC. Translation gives CASSLEDSEQYF.